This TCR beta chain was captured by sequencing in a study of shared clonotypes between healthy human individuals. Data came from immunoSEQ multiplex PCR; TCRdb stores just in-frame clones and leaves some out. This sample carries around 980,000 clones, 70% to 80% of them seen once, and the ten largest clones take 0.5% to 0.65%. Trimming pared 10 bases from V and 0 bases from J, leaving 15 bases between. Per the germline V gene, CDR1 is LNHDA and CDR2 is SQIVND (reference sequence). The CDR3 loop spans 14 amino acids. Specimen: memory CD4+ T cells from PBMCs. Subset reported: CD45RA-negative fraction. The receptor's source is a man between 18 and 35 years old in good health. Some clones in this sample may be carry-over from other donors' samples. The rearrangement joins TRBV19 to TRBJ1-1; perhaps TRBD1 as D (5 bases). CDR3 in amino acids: CATRLGTMNTEAFF. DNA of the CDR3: TGTGCCACCCGTCTGGGGACGATGAACACTGAAGCTTTCTTT.